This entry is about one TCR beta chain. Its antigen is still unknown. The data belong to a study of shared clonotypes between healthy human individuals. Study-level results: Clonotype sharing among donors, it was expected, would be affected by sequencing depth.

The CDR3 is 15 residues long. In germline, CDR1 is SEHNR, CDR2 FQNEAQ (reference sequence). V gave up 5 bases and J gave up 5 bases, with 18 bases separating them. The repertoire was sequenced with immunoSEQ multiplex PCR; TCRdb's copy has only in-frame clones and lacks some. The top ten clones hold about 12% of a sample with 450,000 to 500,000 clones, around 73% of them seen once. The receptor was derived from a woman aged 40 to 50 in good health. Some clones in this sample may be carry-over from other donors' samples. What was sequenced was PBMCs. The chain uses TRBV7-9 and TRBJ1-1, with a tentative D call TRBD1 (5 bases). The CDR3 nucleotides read TGTGCCAGCAGCCTAAGCCTGGGGGTAAATACTGAAGCTTTCTTT. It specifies CASSLSLGVNTEAFF.